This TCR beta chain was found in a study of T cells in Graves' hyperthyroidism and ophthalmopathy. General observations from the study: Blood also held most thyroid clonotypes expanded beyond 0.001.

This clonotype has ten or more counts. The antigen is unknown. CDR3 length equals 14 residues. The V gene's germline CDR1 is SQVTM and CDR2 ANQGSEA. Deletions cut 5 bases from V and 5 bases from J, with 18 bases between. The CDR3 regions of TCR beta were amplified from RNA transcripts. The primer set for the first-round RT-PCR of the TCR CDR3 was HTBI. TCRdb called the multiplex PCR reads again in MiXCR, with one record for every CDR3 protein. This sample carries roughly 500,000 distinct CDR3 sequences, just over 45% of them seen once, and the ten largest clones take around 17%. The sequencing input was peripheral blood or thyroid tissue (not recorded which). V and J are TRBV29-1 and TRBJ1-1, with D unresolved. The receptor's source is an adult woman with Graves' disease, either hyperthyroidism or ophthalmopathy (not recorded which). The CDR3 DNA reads TGCAGCGTTTCCGGGAGTTTTATAGGAACTGAAGCTTTCTTT. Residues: CSVSGSFIGTEAFF.